Listed below are T cell receptor beta chains from one sample, sequenced in a study of cytomegalovirus exposure and HLA in healthy donors. The data were produced by immunoSEQ multiplex PCR, yet TCRdb's version contains in-frame clones alone and is incomplete. The data contain approximately 150,000 clones, around 78% of them singletons. Sequencing used PBMCs. These receptors all come from a young woman in good health and CMV-seropositive. Each CDR3 is given with its conserved first and last residue.

TRBV23-1	14	TRBJ2-3	CASSPDVAGDTQYF
TRBV27	11	TRBJ1-4	CASGEGEKLFF
TRBV7-9	14	TRBJ1-5	CASRKTGGDQPQHF
TRBV29-1	12	TRBJ2-7	CSVRERTSEQYF
TRBV27	13	TRBJ1-2	CASSLWGGNGYTF
TRBV10-1	12	TRBJ2-3	CASSFGPDTQYF
TRBV29-1	15	TRBJ2-7	CSGSSIGRGSYEQYF
TRBV4-1	16	TRBJ1-5	CASSLGGALSNQPQHF
TRBV5-6	13	TRBJ1-5	CASSLAPDQPQHF
TRBV11-2	15	TRBJ2-1	CASSPTRSSYNEQFF
TRBV7-9	13	TRBJ2-7	CASSFGGSVEQYF
TRBV5-1	18	TRBJ1-4	CVQLGWRDFYGINEKLFF
TRBV5-1	18	NA	CASSLAPSTSGGSYEQYF
TRBV15	15	TRBJ1-3	CATSNRQGSGNTIYF
TRBV6-5	14	TRBJ1-5	CASSYSGVDQPQHF
TRBV6-5	13	TRBJ1-1	CASRKGQNTEAFF
TRBV19	14	TRBJ2-7	CASSPAELDYEQYF
TRBV6-4	14	TRBJ2-2	CASKRGLDTGELFF
TRBV4-1	14	TRBJ1-6	CASSQDSQGSPLHF
TRBV25-1	14	TRBJ1-1	CASSADSVNTEAFF
TRBV7-9	14	TRBJ2-5	CASSSDRSSETQYF
TRBV11-2	15	TRBJ2-1	CASSLDSGAYDEQFF
TRBV29-1	11	TRBJ1-2	CSVPDRGGYTF
TRBV6-5	15	TRBJ2-1	CASRRAGHSYNEQFF
TRBV6-6	12	TRBJ2-5	CASSYPGETQYF
TRBV6-5	16	TRBJ2-1	CASSYSEGGAYNEQFF
TRBV19	14	TRBJ1-6	CASSIKQGNSPLHF
TRBV2	15	TRBJ2-7	CASSHGGTGEIGQYF
TRBV5-3	15	TRBJ2-7	CARSPPGLVPFEQYF
TRBV19	14	TRBJ1-1	CASRSQGPNTEAFF
TRBV6-6	13	TRBJ1-6	CASSRGQNSPLHF
TRBV12-5	19	TRBJ2-3	CASGPGGRGGSQYTDTQYF
TRBV21-1	14	TRBJ1-5	CASRAAGGNQPQHF
TRBV5-1	15	TRBJ1-5	CASSLETGGGQPQHF
TRBV6-1	15	TRBJ1-4	CASINGQGGNEKLFF
TRBV19	15	TRBJ1-5	CASIPDRGYNQPQHF
TRBV11-2	18	TRBJ1-2	CASSSAGGRSGLGYGYTF
TRBV4-3	13	TRBJ2-7	CASSQDPGFEQYF
TRBV5-1	17	TRBJ2-1	CASSPRGSSGGKNEQFF
TRBV7-9	15	TRBJ2-7	CASSPAGGRSYEQYF
TRBV19	16	TRBJ1-4	CASRILGTTTNEKLFF
TRBV6-1	18	TRBJ1-1	CASSEGSRLGAKNTEAFF
TRBV6-1	16	TRBJ2-1	CASSELGGGSVNEQFF
TRBV19	14	TRBJ1-5	CASRQGYSNQPQHF
TRBV19	15	TRBJ2-1	CASSIGTRGANEQFF
TRBV6-5	14	TRBJ1-1	CASSFPGTAHEAFF
TRBV7-8	15	TRBJ1-1	CASSSTGDMNTEAFF
TRBV6-1	13	TRBJ1-3	CASSEETVAAIYF
TRBV5-4	16	TRBJ2-5	CASSSTGTGKSQTQYF